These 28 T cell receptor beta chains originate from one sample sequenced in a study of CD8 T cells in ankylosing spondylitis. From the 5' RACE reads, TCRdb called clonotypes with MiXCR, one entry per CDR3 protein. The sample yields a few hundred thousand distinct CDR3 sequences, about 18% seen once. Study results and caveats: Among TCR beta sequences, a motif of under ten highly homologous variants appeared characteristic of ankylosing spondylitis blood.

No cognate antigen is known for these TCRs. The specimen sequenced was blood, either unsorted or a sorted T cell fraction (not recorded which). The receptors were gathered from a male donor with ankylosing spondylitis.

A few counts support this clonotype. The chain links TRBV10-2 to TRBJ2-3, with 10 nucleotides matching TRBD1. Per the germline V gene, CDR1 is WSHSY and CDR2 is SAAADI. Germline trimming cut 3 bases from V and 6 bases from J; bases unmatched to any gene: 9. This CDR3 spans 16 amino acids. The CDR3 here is CASSEPGQGLSDTQYF. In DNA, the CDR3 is TGCGCCAGCAGTGAACCGGGACAGGGGCTATCCGATACGCAGTATTTT.

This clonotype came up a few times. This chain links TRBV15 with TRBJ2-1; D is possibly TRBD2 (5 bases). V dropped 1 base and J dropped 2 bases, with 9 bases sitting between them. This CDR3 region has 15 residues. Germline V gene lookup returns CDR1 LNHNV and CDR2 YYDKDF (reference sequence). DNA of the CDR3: TGTGCCACCAGCAGAGGGGCTAGCCCCTACAATGAGCAGTTCTTC. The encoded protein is CATSRGASPYNEQFF.

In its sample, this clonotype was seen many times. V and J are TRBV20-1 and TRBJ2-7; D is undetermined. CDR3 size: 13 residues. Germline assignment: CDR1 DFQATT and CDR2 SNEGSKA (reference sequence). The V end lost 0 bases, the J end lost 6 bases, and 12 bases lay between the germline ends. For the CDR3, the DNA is TGCAGTGCTAGAGATCTTGGGCATTCCGAGCAGTACTTC. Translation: CSARDLGHSEQYF.

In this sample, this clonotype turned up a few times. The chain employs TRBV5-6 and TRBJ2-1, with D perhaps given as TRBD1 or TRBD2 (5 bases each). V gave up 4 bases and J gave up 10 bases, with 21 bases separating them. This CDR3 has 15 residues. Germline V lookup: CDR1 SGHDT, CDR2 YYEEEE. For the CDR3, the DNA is TGTGCCAGCAGCGCTTCGGGACGGGTGGTGGAAGAGCAGTTCTTC. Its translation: CASSASGRVVEEQFF.

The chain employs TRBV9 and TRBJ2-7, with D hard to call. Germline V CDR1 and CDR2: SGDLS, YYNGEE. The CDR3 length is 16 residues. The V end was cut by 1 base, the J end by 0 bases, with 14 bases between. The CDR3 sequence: CASSVMAGQASYEQYF. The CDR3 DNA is TGTGCCAGCAGCGTAATGGCCGGGCAAGCCTCCTACGAGCAGTACTTC.

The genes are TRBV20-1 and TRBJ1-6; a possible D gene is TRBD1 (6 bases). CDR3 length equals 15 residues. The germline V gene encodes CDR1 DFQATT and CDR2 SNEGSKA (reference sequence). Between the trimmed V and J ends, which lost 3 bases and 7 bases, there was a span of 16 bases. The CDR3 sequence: CSASVFRGGNSPLHF. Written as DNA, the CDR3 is TGCAGTGCTAGTGTTTTCAGGGGCGGAAATTCACCCCTCCACTTT.

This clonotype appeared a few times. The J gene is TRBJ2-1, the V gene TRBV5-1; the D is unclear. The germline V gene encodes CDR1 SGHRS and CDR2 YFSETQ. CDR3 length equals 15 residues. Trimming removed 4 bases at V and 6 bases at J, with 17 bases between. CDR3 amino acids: CASSPDLRSSNEQFF. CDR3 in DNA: TGCGCCAGCAGCCCGGACCTCCGGAGCTCCAATGAGCAGTTCTTC.

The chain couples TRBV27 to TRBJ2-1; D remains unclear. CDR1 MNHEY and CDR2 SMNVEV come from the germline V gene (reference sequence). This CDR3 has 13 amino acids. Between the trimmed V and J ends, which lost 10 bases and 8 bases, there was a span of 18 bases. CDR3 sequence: CATSFLGWHEQFF. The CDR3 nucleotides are TGTGCCACCTCGTTTCTAGGGTGGCATGAGCAGTTCTTC.

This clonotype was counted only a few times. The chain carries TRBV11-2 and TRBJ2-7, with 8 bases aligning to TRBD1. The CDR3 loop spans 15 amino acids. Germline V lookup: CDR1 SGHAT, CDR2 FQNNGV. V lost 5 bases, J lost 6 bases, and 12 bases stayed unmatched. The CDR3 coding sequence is TGTGCCAGCAGCCAAGCAGGGGGCCCGGGGAGCGAGCAGTACTTC. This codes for CASSQAGGPGSEQYF.

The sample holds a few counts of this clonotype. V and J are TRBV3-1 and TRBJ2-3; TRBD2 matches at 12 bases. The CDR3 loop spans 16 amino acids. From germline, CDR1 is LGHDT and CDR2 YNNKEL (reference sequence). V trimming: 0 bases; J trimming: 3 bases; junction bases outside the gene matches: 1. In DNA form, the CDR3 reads TGTGCCAGCAGCCAAGAGGGACTAGCGGGTACAGATACGCAGTATTTT. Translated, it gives CASSQEGLAGTDTQYF.

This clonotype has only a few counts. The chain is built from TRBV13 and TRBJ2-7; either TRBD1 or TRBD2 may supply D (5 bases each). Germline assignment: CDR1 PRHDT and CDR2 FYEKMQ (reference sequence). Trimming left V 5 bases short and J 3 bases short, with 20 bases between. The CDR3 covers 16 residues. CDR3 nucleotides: TGTGCCAGCAGCCCGGCCACCCGGGGCCCTCACTACGAGCAGTACTTC. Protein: CASSPATRGPHYEQYF.

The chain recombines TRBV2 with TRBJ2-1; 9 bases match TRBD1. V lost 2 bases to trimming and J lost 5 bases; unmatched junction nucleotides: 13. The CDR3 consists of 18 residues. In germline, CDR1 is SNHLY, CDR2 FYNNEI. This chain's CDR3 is CASSETRGQGTGNNEQFF. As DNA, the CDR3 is TGTGCCAGCAGTGAAACGAGGGGACAGGGTACGGGAAACAATGAGCAGTTCTTC.

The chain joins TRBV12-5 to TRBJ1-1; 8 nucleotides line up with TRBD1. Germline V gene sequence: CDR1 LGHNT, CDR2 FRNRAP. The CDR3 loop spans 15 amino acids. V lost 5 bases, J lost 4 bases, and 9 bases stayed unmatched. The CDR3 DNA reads TGTGCTAGTGGTCCGTCCCAGGGGGCATCCACTGAAGCTTTCTTT. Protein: CASGPSQGASTEAFF.

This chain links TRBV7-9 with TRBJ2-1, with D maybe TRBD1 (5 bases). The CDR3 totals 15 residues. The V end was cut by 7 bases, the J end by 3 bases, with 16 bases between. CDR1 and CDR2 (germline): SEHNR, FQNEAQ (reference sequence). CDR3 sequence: CASTQGAGVYNEQFF. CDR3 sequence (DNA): TGTGCCAGCACCCAAGGGGCTGGGGTCTACAATGAGCAGTTCTTC.

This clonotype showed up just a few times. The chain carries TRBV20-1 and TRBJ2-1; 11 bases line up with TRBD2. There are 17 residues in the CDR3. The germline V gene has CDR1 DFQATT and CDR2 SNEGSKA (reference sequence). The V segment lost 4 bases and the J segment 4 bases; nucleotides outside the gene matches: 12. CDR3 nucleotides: TGCAGTGCTATCCTGACTAGCGGGGCGACACAATACAATGAGCAGTTCTTC. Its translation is CSAILTSGATQYNEQFF.

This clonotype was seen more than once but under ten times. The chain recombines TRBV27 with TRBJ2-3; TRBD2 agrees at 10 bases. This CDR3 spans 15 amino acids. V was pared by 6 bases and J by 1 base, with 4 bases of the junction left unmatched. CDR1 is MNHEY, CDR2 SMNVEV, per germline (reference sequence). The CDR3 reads CASRYGTSGTDTQYF. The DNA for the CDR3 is TGTGCCAGCAGATACGGGACTAGCGGCACAGATACGCAGTATTTT.

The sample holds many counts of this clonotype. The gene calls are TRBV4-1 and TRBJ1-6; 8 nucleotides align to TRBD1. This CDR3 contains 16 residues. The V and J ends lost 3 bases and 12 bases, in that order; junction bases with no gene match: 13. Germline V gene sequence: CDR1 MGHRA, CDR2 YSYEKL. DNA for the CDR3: TGCGCCAGCAGCCAGAACCCCGGGGACAGGTCTGGACCCCTCCACTTT. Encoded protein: CASSQNPGDRSGPLHF.

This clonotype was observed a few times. CDR3 protein: CAISRSQESSYNEQFF. CDR3 DNA sequence: TGTGCCATCAGCAGATCACAGGAGAGCTCCTACAATGAGCAGTTCTTC. This chain joins TRBV10-3 and TRBJ2-1; TRBD1 is a possible D gene (5 bases). Looked up from germline, CDR1 is ENHRY and CDR2 is SYGVKD. The CDR3 length is 16 residues. The V end was cut by 6 bases, the J end by 0 bases, with 15 bases between.

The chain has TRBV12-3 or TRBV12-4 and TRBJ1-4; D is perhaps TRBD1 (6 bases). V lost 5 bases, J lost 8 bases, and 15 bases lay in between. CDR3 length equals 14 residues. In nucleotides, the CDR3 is TGTGCCAGCAGTACATCAGGGGAGAGGGAAAAACTGTTTTTT. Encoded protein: CASSTSGEREKLFF.

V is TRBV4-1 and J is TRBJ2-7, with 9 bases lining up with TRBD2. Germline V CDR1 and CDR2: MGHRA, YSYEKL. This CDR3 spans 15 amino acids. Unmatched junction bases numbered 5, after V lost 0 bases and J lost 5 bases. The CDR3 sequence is CASSQDWSSGNEQYF. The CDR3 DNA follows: TGCGCCAGCAGCCAAGACTGGTCTAGCGGGAACGAGCAGTACTTC.

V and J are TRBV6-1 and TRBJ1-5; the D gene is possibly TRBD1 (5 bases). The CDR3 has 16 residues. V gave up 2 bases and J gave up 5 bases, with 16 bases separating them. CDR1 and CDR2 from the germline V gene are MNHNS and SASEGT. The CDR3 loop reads CASSEWRGGSDQPQHF. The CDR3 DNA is TGTGCCAGCAGTGAATGGCGGGGGGGATCCGATCAGCCCCAGCATTTT.

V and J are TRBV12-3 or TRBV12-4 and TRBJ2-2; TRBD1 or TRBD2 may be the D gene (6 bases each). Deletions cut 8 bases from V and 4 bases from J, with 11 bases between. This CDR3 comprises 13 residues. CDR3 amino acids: CASSSGATGELFF. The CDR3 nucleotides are TGTGCCAGCTCCTCGGGGGCCACCGGGGAGCTGTTTTTT.

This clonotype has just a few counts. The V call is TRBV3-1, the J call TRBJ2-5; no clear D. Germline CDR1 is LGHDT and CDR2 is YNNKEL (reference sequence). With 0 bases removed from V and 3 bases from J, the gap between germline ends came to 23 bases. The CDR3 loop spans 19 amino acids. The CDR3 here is CASSQEISGDGAPEETQYF. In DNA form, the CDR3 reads TGTGCCAGCAGCCAAGAGATAAGTGGAGACGGTGCTCCAGAAGAGACCCAGTACTTC.

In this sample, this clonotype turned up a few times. This CDR3 reads CSAPQETEVTYEQYF. The CDR3 DNA sequence: TGCAGTGCTCCTCAAGAGACAGAAGTAACCTACGAGCAGTACTTC. The rearrangement uses TRBV20-1 and TRBJ2-7; a possible D gene is TRBD1 (5 bases). Germline V gene lookup returns CDR1 DFQATT and CDR2 SNEGSKA (reference sequence). With 5 bases removed from V and 2 bases from J, the gap between germline ends came to 19 bases. This CDR3 comprises 15 residues.

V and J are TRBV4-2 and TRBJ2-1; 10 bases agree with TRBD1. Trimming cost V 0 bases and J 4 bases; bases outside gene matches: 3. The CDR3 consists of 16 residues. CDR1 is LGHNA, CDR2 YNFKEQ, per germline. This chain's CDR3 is CASSQERGQGYNEQFF. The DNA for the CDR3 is TGTGCCAGCAGCCAAGAAAGGGGACAGGGGTACAATGAGCAGTTCTTC.

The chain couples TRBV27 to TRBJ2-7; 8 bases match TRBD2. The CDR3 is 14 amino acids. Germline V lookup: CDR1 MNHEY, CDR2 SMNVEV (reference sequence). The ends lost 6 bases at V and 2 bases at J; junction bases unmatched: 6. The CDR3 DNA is TGTGCCAGCAGAAAAGCGGGAGCAACCTACGAGCAGTACTTC. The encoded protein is CASRKAGATYEQYF.

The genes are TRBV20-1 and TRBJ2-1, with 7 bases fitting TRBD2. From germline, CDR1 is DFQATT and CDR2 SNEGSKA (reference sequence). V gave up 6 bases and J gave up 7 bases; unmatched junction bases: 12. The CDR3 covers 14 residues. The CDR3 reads CSAPLGGVPNEQFF. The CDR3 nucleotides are TGCAGTGCCCCTCTGGGGGGGGTTCCTAATGAGCAGTTCTTC.

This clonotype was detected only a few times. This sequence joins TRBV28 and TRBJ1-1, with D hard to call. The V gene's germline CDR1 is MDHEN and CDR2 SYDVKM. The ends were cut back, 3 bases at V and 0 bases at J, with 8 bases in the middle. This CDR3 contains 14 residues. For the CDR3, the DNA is TGTGCCAGCAGTTTCGTAACGGTGAACACTGAAGCTTTCTTT. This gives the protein CASSFVTVNTEAFF.